This entry features one T cell receptor (beta chain) sequence. In the study's own analysis: Amplified reference gene primers provided the basis for estimating nucleated cell counts. Data came from immunoSEQ multiplex PCR; TCRdb stores just in-frame clones and leaves some out. D and trimming were read from the DNA, whereas the V and J calls and clone size are those reported in that table. The sample carries approximately 200,000 clones, 70% to 90% recorded once. Cohorts were determined from participant-reported clinical history. This entry is derived from a study of blood T cell repertoires in COVID-19. Study-wide background: Acute-phase and convalescent COVID-19 samples originated in the United States, Italy and Spain. T cells, B-cell-depleted T cells, or PBMCs supplied cDNA or gDNA.

This TCR derives from a man aged 30 to 45 who had recovered from COVID-19. Source material: PBMCs or T cells enriched from blood (not recorded which).

CDR3 residues: CASQTAGSRGNTEAFF. CDR3 bases: TGTGCCAGTCAAACCGCGGGGAGTCGGGGGAACACTGAAGCTTTCTTT. This chain joins TRBV19 and TRBJ1-1; no firm D call. Germline assignment: CDR1 LNHDA and CDR2 SQIVND (reference sequence). This CDR3 is 16 amino acids long. Trimming stripped 8 bases from V and 1 base from J, with 20 bases between. The variable domain in full, with the rest retrieved from reference TRBV19 and TRBJ1-1, is DGGITQSPKYLFRKEGQNVTLSCEQNLNHDAMYWYRQDPGQGLRLIYYSQIVNDFQKGDIAEGYSVSREKKESFPLTVTSAQKNPTAFYLCASQTAGSRGNTEAFFGQGTRLTVV.